This T cell receptor beta chain is from a study of T cells expressing NK-cell markers. CDR1 and CDR2 (germline): PRHDT, FYEKMQ (reference sequence). CDR3 size: 13 residues. Following a re-call of the 5' RACE reads, TCRdb has one entry per CDR3 protein and lacks DNA. In all, the sample yields 150,000 to 180,000 distinct CDR3 sequences. The sequencing sample was made of blood T cells: a sorted CD56 or NKG2C T cell subset, CD4+ or CD8+ T cells, or bulk PBMC T cells (not recorded which). The chain combines TRBV13 with TRBJ2-7. This receptor was identified in a woman aged 45 to 65 in good health. The CDR3 protein is CASSPEGRHEQYF.